Reported below is one T cell receptor beta chain. This record belongs to a study of cytomegalovirus exposure and HLA in healthy donors. V was clipped by 9 bases and J by 0 bases, with 11 bases between them. The V gene's germline CDR1 is MDHEN and CDR2 SYDVKM. This CDR3 contains 13 residues. This PCR relied on a set of 60 Vbeta primers and 13 Jbeta primers. Measured with immunoSEQ multiplex PCR; TCRdb has only the in-frame clones, and not every one. This table has about 130,000 clones, 70% to 80% appearing once. The V and J genes are TRBV28 and TRBJ1-2; no definite D call. The sequenced material came from PBMCs. This clonotype was obtained from a young man in good health and CMV-seronegative. CDR3 residues: CASTEETNYGYTF. CDR3 DNA sequence: TGTGCCAGTACTGAGGAGACTAACTATGGCTACACCTTC.